The 31 T cell receptor beta chains listed next were all sequenced from one sample in a study of blood T cell repertoires in COVID-19 (dated by TCRdb to the early 2020s). The library was generated by the immunoSEQ multiplex PCR assay. TCRdb's version of the immuneACCESS table is confined to in-frame rearrangements and falls short of the full clone set. An unresolved V gene accounts for under half of the shortfall where checked; the remainder is of unknown origin. The sample data list about 120,000 clones, and over 80% of these were observed just once. Jointly, the top ten make up 2% to 2.5% of the sample. The specimen was peripheral blood. The source is a man in his thirties or forties with acute or convalescent COVID-19.

The table lists this clone with a count of one. V and J are TRBV19 and TRBJ1-2; 7 bases align to TRBD1. The CDR3 is made up of 15 amino acids. Unmatched junction bases numbered 10, after V lost 5 bases and J lost 4 bases. CDR1 is LNHDA and CDR2 is SQIVND in the germline V gene (reference sequence). CDR3 sequence (DNA): TGTGCCAGTAGTCCCAGACAGGGTGGGAGCTATGGCTACACCTTC. This translates into CASSPRQGGSYGYTF. The complete variable domain, with remaining parts taken from reference TRBV19 and TRBJ1-2, reads DGGITQSPKYLFRKEGQNVTLSCEQNLNHDAMYWYRQDPGQGLRLIYYSQIVNDFQKGDIAEGYSVSREKKESFPLTVTSAQKNPTAFYLCASSPRQGGSYGYTFGSGTRLTVV.

This chain connects TRBV10-3 to TRBJ1-1; 10 bases are shared with TRBD1. This CDR3 has 15 residues. V lost 2 bases, J lost 5 bases, and 5 bases stayed unmatched. Germline V gene lookup returns CDR1 ENHRY and CDR2 SYGVKD. The CDR3 sequence: CAISEPGQGTTEAFF. The CDR3 region has the DNA TGTGCCATCAGTGAGCCGGGACAGGGGACGACTGAAGCTTTCTTT.

The chain employs TRBV7-6 and TRBJ1-1; 7 positions match TRBD1. V shed 1 base and J 5 bases; nucleotides not matched to a gene: 10. The germline gives CDR1 SGHVS, CDR2 FNYEAQ. The CDR3 runs 16 residues. CDR3 residues: CASSLGTGGSATEAFF. The CDR3 DNA follows: TGTGCCAGCAGCTTAGGGACAGGAGGTAGTGCGACTGAAGCTTTCTTT.

This clone appeared a single time. CDR3 in amino acids: CASTKGHSGVRYNEQFF. Here the CDR3 DNA reads TGTGCCAGCACAAAGGGTCATAGCGGGGTACGGTACAATGAGCAGTTCTTC. This sequence joins TRBV7-9 and TRBJ2-1; TRBD2 matches at 8 bases. Germline CDR1 and CDR2: SEHNR and FQNEAQ (reference sequence). The V and J ends lost 7 bases and 4 bases, in that order; junction bases with no gene match: 15. This CDR3 is built from 17 residues.

The chain joins TRBV7-9 to TRBJ1-2; 7 nucleotides align to TRBD1. Trimming cost V 3 bases and J 6 bases; bases outside gene matches: 10. Germline loops: CDR1 SEHNR, CDR2 FQNEAQ (reference sequence). This CDR3 contains 15 residues. The CDR3 loop is CASSFLYDRVHGYTF. The CDR3 DNA reads TGTGCCAGCAGCTTTTTGTATGACAGGGTGCATGGCTACACCTTC.

V gene TRBV6-2 or TRBV6-3 combines with J gene TRBJ1-5; D possibly corresponds to TRBD1 (5 bases). Trimming left V 5 bases short and J 0 bases short, with 14 bases between. The CDR3 is 16 amino acids. The germline V gene encodes CDR1 MNHEY and CDR2 SVGEGT. In nucleotides, the CDR3 is TGTGCCAGCAGTCAACAGGATGAGATTAGCAATCAGCCCCAGCATTTT. The encoded protein is CASSQQDEISNQPQHF.

The genes are TRBV5-1 and TRBJ2-7, with 8 bases lining up with TRBD2. Germline V gives CDR1 SGHRS, CDR2 YFSETQ. Trimming at V came to 0 bases and at J to 3 bases, leaving 2 bases not matched to a gene. This CDR3 spans 14 amino acids. CDR3 in amino acids: CASSLGAGGYEQYF. The CDR3 DNA is TGCGCCAGCAGCTTGGGGGCGGGGGGCTACGAGCAGTACTTC.

V and J are TRBV13 and TRBJ2-3, with D possibly matching TRBD1 (5 bases). From germline, CDR1 is PRHDT and CDR2 FYEKMQ (reference sequence). CDR3 length: 13 amino acids. The ends were cut back, 7 bases at V and 5 bases at J, with 13 bases in the middle. The chain's CDR3 is CASNVGVVDTQYF. The CDR3 nucleotides are TGTGCCAGCAATGTAGGGGTGGTAGATACGCAGTATTTT.

The gene calls are TRBV5-5 and TRBJ2-1, with 7 bases lining up with TRBD2. This CDR3 is built from 15 residues. Germline V gene lookup returns CDR1 SGHKS and CDR2 YYEKEE (reference sequence). V gave up 4 bases and J gave up 7 bases; unmatched junction bases: 11. Here the CDR3 reads CASSPTSRSINEQFF. The DNA for the CDR3 is TGTGCCAGCAGCCCGACTAGCAGGAGTATAAATGAGCAGTTCTTC.

The J gene is TRBJ2-1, the V gene TRBV10-3, with TRBD2 matching over 13 bases. This CDR3 contains 17 residues. From germline, CDR1 is ENHRY and CDR2 SYGVKD. Trimming at V came to 4 bases and at J to 9 bases, leaving 12 bases not matched to a gene. The CDR3 DNA is TGTGCCATCAGTGCCGGGACTAGCGGGACGGGTTGGGGTGAGCAGTTCTTC. Translating gives CAISAGTSGTGWGEQFF.

The gene calls are TRBV9 and TRBJ2-1; D may be TRBD2 (6 bases). V lost 3 bases to trimming and J lost 7 bases, with 20 bases between them. The CDR3 is made up of 16 amino acids. Germline V gene sequence: CDR1 SGDLS, CDR2 YYNGEE. The CDR3 loop reads CASSALTRAVYNEQFF. In nucleotides, the CDR3 is TGTGCCAGCAGCGCCCTGACTAGGGCGGTTTATAATGAGCAGTTCTTC.

The chain links TRBV19 to TRBJ1-2, with TRBD1 as a possible D gene (6 bases). Germline V gives CDR1 LNHDA, CDR2 SQIVND (reference sequence). CDR3 length: 15 residues. The V and J ends lost 6 bases and 6 bases respectively, with 20 bases between them. CDR3 in amino acids: CASSRGATHLDGYTF. The CDR3 DNA follows: TGTGCCAGTAGCCGGGGGGCGACTCATCTTGATGGCTACACCTTC.

V is TRBV5-1 and J is TRBJ2-1; D may be TRBD2 (5 bases). The CDR3 is made up of 14 amino acids. V shed 3 bases and J shed 8 bases, with 15 bases lying between them. Looked up from germline, CDR1 is SGHRS and CDR2 is YFSETQ. This CDR3 is CASSWASRGDEQFF. For the CDR3, the DNA is TGCGCCAGCAGCTGGGCTAGCAGAGGCGATGAGCAGTTCTTC.

The rearrangement links TRBV7-6 to TRBJ2-1; a weak D match, TRBD2 (6 bases). V was trimmed by 5 bases and J by 5 bases, leaving 13 bases between them. CDR1 is SGHVS, CDR2 FNYEAQ, per germline. The CDR3 length is 14 residues. The CDR3 region has the DNA TGTGCCAGCAGCACTACGTGGGGGGACAATGAGCAGTTCTTC. This sequence encodes CASSTTWGDNEQFF.

This clone was observed a single time. The V and J genes are TRBV6-6 and TRBJ1-2; 7 bases fit TRBD1. CDR1 is MNHNY and CDR2 is SVGAGI in the germline V gene (reference sequence). There are 13 residues in the CDR3. The V gene end was trimmed by 6 bases and the J gene end by 3 bases; junction bases not matched to a gene: 4. The CDR3 sequence: CASSPDRDYGYTF. The CDR3 DNA reads as TGTGCCAGCAGCCCCGACAGGGACTATGGCTACACCTTC.

The rearrangement uses TRBV5-1 and TRBJ2-1, with 9 bases identical to TRBD2. The germline CDR1 and CDR2 sequences are SGHRS and YFSETQ. This CDR3 is 15 amino acids long. The trim removed 0 bases at V and 6 bases at J, leaving 4 bases unmatched. The CDR3 DNA is TGCGCCAGCAGCTTGGTGGCGGGGGGGTCCAATGAGCAGTTCTTC. This encodes CASSLVAGGSNEQFF.

This chain joins TRBV14 and TRBJ1-4; D perhaps matches TRBD1 (5 bases). Trimming took off 1 base at V and 7 bases at J, with 10 bases between the two ends. Per germline, CDR1 SGHDN and CDR2 FVKESK. This CDR3 is 14 amino acids long. The CDR3 nucleotides read TGTGCCAGCAGCCAAGTGGCCGGGGGTGAAAAACTGTTTTTT. It codes for CASSQVAGGEKLFF.

The J gene is TRBJ1-2, the V gene TRBV6-1, with 12 positions matching TRBD1. This CDR3 contains 16 residues. The junction had 7 bases not matched to a gene; V was cut back by 0 bases and J by 8 bases. The V gene's germline CDR1 is MNHNS and CDR2 SASEGT. DNA for the CDR3: TGTGCCAGCAGTGAAGCGCCTGGGGACAGGGGGCAAGGCTACACCTTC. It yields the protein CASSEAPGDRGQGYTF.

The DNA for the CDR3 is TGTGCCAGCAGTTACTCTGGCCGGGGGAATGAGCAGTTCTTC. Translation: CASSYSGRGNEQFF. The rearrangement links TRBV6-5 to TRBJ2-1, with D tentatively TRBD2 (6 bases). CDR1 and CDR2 from the germline V gene are MNHEY and SVGAGI. CDR3 size: 14 residues. V shed 0 bases and J shed 7 bases, with 10 bases lying between them.

V and J are TRBV2 and TRBJ1-3; D ambiguous. V was clipped by 4 bases and J by 2 bases, with 12 bases between them. This CDR3 has 15 amino acids. Germline V lookup: CDR1 SNHLY, CDR2 FYNNEI. Here the CDR3 reads CASSVFEGAGNTIYF. DNA of the CDR3: TGTGCCAGCAGTGTATTTGAGGGAGCTGGAAACACCATATATTTT.

V gene TRBV4-3 combines with J gene TRBJ1-1; no firm D call. The germline V gene encodes CDR1 LGHNA and CDR2 YSLEER. V lost 5 bases, J lost 4 bases, and 11 bases lay in between. The CDR3 is 13 residues long. The chain's CDR3 is CASSFGEGTEAFF. CDR3 sequence (DNA): TGCGCCAGCAGCTTTGGGGAGGGCACTGAAGCTTTCTTT.

The rearrangement links TRBV19 to TRBJ2-3; 14 bases fit TRBD2. Germline V gene sequence: CDR1 LNHDA, CDR2 SQIVND (reference sequence). V shed 5 bases and J 3 bases; nucleotides not matched to a gene: 7. CDR3 length: 17 residues. The CDR3 reads CASSVGTSGSFTDTQYF. CDR3 sequence (DNA): TGTGCCAGTAGTGTCGGGACTAGCGGGAGTTTTACAGATACGCAGTATTTT.

V gene TRBV10-3 combines with J gene TRBJ2-1; 8 nucleotides match TRBD2. CDR1 is ENHRY and CDR2 is SYGVKD in the germline V gene. The CDR3 extends over 17 amino acids. V dropped 5 bases and J dropped 9; count of bases not matched to a gene: 18. The CDR3 coding sequence is TGTGCCATCAGTCCCGATCCCCCGGCGGGAGGTTCAGTTGAGCAGTTCTTC. It yields the protein CAISPDPPAGGSVEQFF.

The V gene is TRBV7-9, the J gene TRBJ1-2, with D maybe TRBD1 (5 bases). The CDR3 contains 16 residues. Per germline, CDR1 SEHNR and CDR2 FQNEAQ (reference sequence). Trimming shortened V by 2 bases and J by 6 bases, and 19 bases separated the two germline ends. Here the CDR3 reads CASSLSPFTGRDGYTF. The CDR3 bases are TGTGCCAGCAGCTTATCCCCTTTCACAGGTAGAGATGGCTACACCTTC.

This chain links TRBV7-2 with TRBJ1-5; no reliable D call. Germline CDR1 is SGHTA and CDR2 is FQGNSA. With 3 bases removed from V and 1 base from J, the gap between germline ends came to 16 bases. The CDR3 is 17 residues long. In nucleotides, the CDR3 is TGTGCCAGCAGCTTGTTGGCGGGTCAAAGAAGCAATCAGCCCCAGCATTTT. As protein: CASSLLAGQRSNQPQHF. Full variable domain (rest looked up from reference TRBV7-2 and TRBJ1-5): GAGVSQSPSNKVTEKGKDVELRCDPISGHTALYWYRQSLGQGLEFLIYFQGNSAPDKSGLPSDRFSAERTGGSVSTLTIQRTQQEDSAVYLCASSLLAGQRSNQPQHFGDGTRLSIL.

CDR3 nucleotide sequence: TGTGCCAGCAGCGTAGATTTGGCAGGGGAGCTGTTTTTT. Residues: CASSVDLAGELFF. The V and J genes are TRBV9 and TRBJ2-2; D ambiguous. V lost 0 bases to trimming and J lost 8 bases, with 8 bases between them. Germline V gene sequence: CDR1 SGDLS, CDR2 YYNGEE. The CDR3 contains 13 residues.

The chain couples TRBV6-1 to TRBJ2-1; D perhaps matches TRBD2 (7 bases). Germline assignment: CDR1 MNHNS and CDR2 SASEGT. The CDR3 consists of 15 residues. Trimming cost V 3 bases and J 2 bases, with 11 bases left between them. The CDR3 DNA reads as TGTGCCAGCAGTGATACGGGGGGCCCCTACAATGAGCAGTTCTTC. Amino acids: CASSDTGGPYNEQFF.

The chain employs TRBV27 and TRBJ1-2, with 8 bases aligning to TRBD1. After removal of 5 bases from V and 6 bases from J, the junction contained 5 bases not matched to a gene. The CDR3 runs 13 residues. The germline CDR1 and CDR2 sequences are MNHEY and SMNVEV (reference sequence). The CDR3 sequence is CASSRQGRDGYTF. The DNA of the CDR3 is TGTGCCAGCAGTAGACAGGGGCGGGATGGCTACACCTTC.

The V gene is TRBV9, the J gene TRBJ2-1, with TRBD2 matching over 7 bases. The CDR3 contains 16 residues. V trimming: 6 bases; J trimming: 2 bases; junction bases outside the gene matches: 11. Germline loops: CDR1 SGDLS, CDR2 YYNGEE. The CDR3 sequence: CASTVGAGATYNEQFF. CDR3 DNA: TGTGCCAGCACCGTTGGCGCGGGAGCCACCTACAATGAGCAGTTCTTC.

V gene TRBV25-1 combines with J gene TRBJ1-2; a weak D match, TRBD1 (6 bases). The CDR3 has 11 amino acids. CDR1 and CDR2 from the germline V gene are MGHDK and SYGVNS. Deletions cut 8 bases from V and 5 bases from J, with 9 bases between. DNA of the CDR3: TGTGCCAGCGCTACAGGGTATGGCTACACCTTC. Translating it yields CASATGYGYTF.

The chain recombines TRBV6-5 with TRBJ2-1, with TRBD1 matching over 7 bases. Looked up from germline, CDR1 is MNHEY and CDR2 is SVGAGI. Losses at the gene ends were 3 bases for V and 4 bases for J; bases not matched to a gene: 9. The CDR3 is 16 residues long. This CDR3 is CASSYTPGQQYNEQFF. The CDR3 DNA follows: TGTGCCAGCAGTTATACACCGGGACAGCAATACAATGAGCAGTTCTTC.